The 14 T cell receptor beta chains below come from one sample, sequenced in a study of blood T cell repertoires in COVID-19. Produced via immunoSEQ multiplex PCR; TCRdb's table is partial and in-frame only. The sample includes 55,000 to 65,000 clones, roughly 89% seen only once; the top ten take 43%. Sequenced material: peripheral blood. The receptor set was obtained from a woman aged 60 to 75 with COVID-19, enrolled during active disease.

This chain uses TRBV13 with TRBJ1-1; 10 positions match TRBD1. Losses at the gene ends were 4 bases for V and 7 bases for J; bases not matched to a gene: 6. The CDR3 has 14 residues. Per germline, CDR1 PRHDT and CDR2 FYEKMQ (reference sequence). Written as DNA, the CDR3 is TGTGCCAGCAGCTCCCGACAGGGGGCACTTGAAGCTTTCTTT. As protein: CASSSRQGALEAFF.

CDR3 nucleotide sequence: TGTGCCAGCAGTTTAAGGACAGCTGACGGCTACACCTTC. Protein product: CASSLRTADGYTF. The V gene is TRBV28, the J gene TRBJ1-2; weak D call: TRBD1 (6 bases). The germline CDR1 and CDR2 sequences are MDHEN and SYDVKM. This CDR3 has 13 residues. V was cut by 2 bases and J by 8 bases, with 12 bases left in between.

This chain links TRBV30 with TRBJ1-2; weak D call: TRBD1 (6 bases). The V and J ends lost 0 bases and 2 bases respectively, with 19 bases between them. CDR3 length equals 17 residues. Germline V CDR1 and CDR2: GTSNPN, SVGIG (reference sequence). The CDR3 region has the DNA TGTGCCTGGAGTGTATCTCAGGGGCGACTACTCAACTATGGCTACACCTTC. Protein sequence: CAWSVSQGRLLNYGYTF. Full variable domain (remainder filled in from reference TRBV30 and TRBJ1-2): SQTIHQWPATLVQPVGSPLSLECTVEGTSNPNLYWYRQAAGRGLQLLFYSVGIGQISSEVPQNLSASRPQDRQFILSSKKLLLSDSGFYLCAWSVSQGRLLNYGYTFGSGTRLTVV.

The chain combines TRBV5-6 with TRBJ2-5; 16 nucleotides align to TRBD2. With 4 bases clipped from V and 5 bases from J, the junction kept 8 bases outside the gene matches. Germline values: CDR1 SGHDT, CDR2 YYEEEE. The CDR3 contains 17 residues. The CDR3 region has the DNA TGTGCCAGCAGCGACGGGACTAGCGGGGGGGCAGGCGAGACCCAGTACTTC. Translation gives CASSDGTSGGAGETQYF.

J is TRBJ2-1 and V is TRBV5-1, with unresolved D. CDR3 length: 12 amino acids. Between the trimmed V and J ends, which lost 2 bases and 5 bases, there was a span of 5 bases. Germline V gives CDR1 SGHRS, CDR2 YFSETQ. The CDR3 DNA is TGCGCCAGCAGCTTCTTCGACAATGAGCAGTTCTTC. Translated: CASSFFDNEQFF.

The chain has TRBV5-1 and TRBJ2-2, with 10 bases identical to TRBD2. Losses at the gene ends were 4 bases for V and 4 bases for J; bases not matched to a gene: 7. CDR3 length equals 16 residues. CDR1 and CDR2 from the germline V gene are SGHRS and YFSETQ. The CDR3 region is CASSASGRSGTGELFF. The CDR3 DNA follows: TGCGCCAGCAGCGCTAGCGGGAGATCGGGCACCGGGGAGCTGTTTTTT.

This clone has a single count. The chain combines TRBV5-1 with TRBJ2-7; D is ambiguous. Germline CDR1 SGHRS, CDR2 YFSETQ. Trimming removed 0 bases at V and 6 bases at J, with 13 bases between. This CDR3 is 14 amino acids long. The CDR3 DNA follows: TGCGCCAGCAGCTTGGGGGTGTTCCGAGGCGAGCAGTACTTC. Its protein product is CASSLGVFRGEQYF.

The chain couples TRBV2 to TRBJ1-1, with a tentative D call TRBD1 (6 bases). Trimming left V 9 bases short and J 4 bases short, with 6 bases between. Germline CDR1 is SNHLY and CDR2 is FYNNEI. The CDR3 has 10 amino acids. The chain's CDR3 is CARQGTEAFF. The CDR3 DNA reads TGTGCCAGACAGGGCACTGAAGCTTTCTTT.

The genes are TRBV7-9 and TRBJ1-5; D uncertain. V was shortened by 5 bases and J by 1 base, with 12 bases between the two germline ends. This CDR3 comprises 15 residues. CDR1 is SEHNR and CDR2 is FQNEAQ in the germline V gene (reference sequence). CDR3: CASSRGGGSNQPQHF. The CDR3 DNA sequence: TGTGCCAGCAGCCGGGGAGGAGGAAGCAATCAGCCCCAGCATTTT.

The CDR3 nucleotides are TGCGCCAGCAGTGAGAGTGGACTCCCGGCCGAGCAGTACTTC. It yields the protein CASSESGLPAEQYF. The rearrangement uses TRBV10-1 and TRBJ2-7, with a tentative D call TRBD2 (5 bases). The germline CDR1 and CDR2 sequences are WNHNN and SYGVQD (reference sequence). This CDR3 has 14 residues. The V end lost 2 bases, the J end lost 6 bases, and 14 bases lay between the germline ends.

This clone was counted a single time. V and J are TRBV6-5 and TRBJ1-1; D unclear. Trimming took off 7 bases at V and 1 base at J, with 16 bases between the two ends. Germline loops: CDR1 MNHEY, CDR2 SVGAGI. The CDR3 totals 15 residues. The CDR3 here is CASTPVGSPNTEAFF. The CDR3 DNA is TGTGCCAGCACCCCCGTGGGCAGTCCGAACACTGAAGCTTTCTTT.

The chain employs TRBV2 and TRBJ1-2; D is perhaps TRBD1 (5 bases). Germline CDR1 reads SNHLY; CDR2 reads FYNNEI. V shed 5 bases and J shed 7 bases, with 17 bases lying between them. The CDR3 consists of 14 residues. The CDR3 DNA follows: TGTGCCAGCAGTAAATTAACAGGCACGGGTGGCTACACCTTC. It encodes CASSKLTGTGGYTF.

V usage is TRBV2 and J usage is TRBJ1-5; 12 bases line up with TRBD1. With 4 bases clipped from V and 6 bases from J, the junction kept 10 bases outside the gene matches. Looked up from germline, CDR1 is SNHLY and CDR2 is FYNNEI. The CDR3 spans 17 residues. CDR3 sequence: CASSVLTGTGGFQPQHF. The DNA for the CDR3 is TGTGCCAGCAGTGTCCTAACCGGGACAGGGGGCTTTCAGCCCCAGCATTTT.

The J gene is TRBJ2-2, the V gene TRBV18; TRBD1 is a possible D gene (6 bases). Germline lookup yields CDR1 KGHSH and CDR2 LQKENI. Trimming took off 5 bases at V and 0 bases at J, with 10 bases between the two ends. This CDR3 comprises 15 residues. The CDR3 sequence: CASSVGTPNTGELFF. In nucleotides, the CDR3 is TGTGCCAGCTCAGTCGGGACACCGAACACCGGGGAGCTGTTTTTT.